This T cell receptor beta chain was sequenced for a study of tumor and adjacent non-tumor tissue in lung cancer. Whole-study context: Around 4.2 million productive TCRbeta reads were obtained per sample on average. Study-wide results and caveats: Significantly higher TCR diversity was found in tumor than normal lung.

No cell sorting was done before RNA was extracted from the tissue. Newly diagnosed lung cancer patients had thoracic surgery in China, August–November 2014, without prior chemotherapy. This clonotype was picked up many times. Its antigen is not identified. TCRbeta libraries were built with three rounds of nested PCR, modified from ARM-PCR. TCRdb redid the calling of the multiplex PCR reads with MiXCR, one entry per CDR3 protein. The data show about 93,000 distinct CDR3 sequences, less than 80% seen once. Sequencing was carried out using lung tumor tissue. The source is a man aged 55 to 70 with non-small cell lung cancer.

In DNA, the CDR3 is TGCAGTGCTAGTACCCTTGGGGGGCGCTACGAGCAGTACTTC. Protein product: CSASTLGGRYEQYF. V usage is TRBV20-1 and J usage is TRBJ2-7; possibly TRBD1 or TRBD2 for D (6 bases each). V was pared by 3 bases and J by 3 bases, with 15 bases between. Germline CDR1 and CDR2: DFQATT and SNEGSKA (reference sequence). This CDR3 region has 14 residues.